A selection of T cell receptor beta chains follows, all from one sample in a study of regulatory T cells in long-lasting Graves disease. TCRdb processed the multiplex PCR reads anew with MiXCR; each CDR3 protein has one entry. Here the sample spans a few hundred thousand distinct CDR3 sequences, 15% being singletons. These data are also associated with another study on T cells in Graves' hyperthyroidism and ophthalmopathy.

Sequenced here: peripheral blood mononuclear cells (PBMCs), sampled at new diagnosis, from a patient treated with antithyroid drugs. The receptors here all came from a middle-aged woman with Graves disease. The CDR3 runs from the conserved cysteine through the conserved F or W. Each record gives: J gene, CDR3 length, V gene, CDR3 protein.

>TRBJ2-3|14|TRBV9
CASSVGQASDTQYF
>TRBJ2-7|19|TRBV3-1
CASSQVGGTSGRALYEQYF
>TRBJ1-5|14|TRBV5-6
CASRSGTGDQPQHF
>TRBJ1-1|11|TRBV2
CASREESGAFF
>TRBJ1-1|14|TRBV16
CASSQIQGSTEAFF
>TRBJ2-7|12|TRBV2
CASSVTRGEQYF
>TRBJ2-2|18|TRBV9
CASSVAMGWGMNTGELFF
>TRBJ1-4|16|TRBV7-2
CASSLGTGFGNEKLFF
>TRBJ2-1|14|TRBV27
CASSFRDSYNEQFF
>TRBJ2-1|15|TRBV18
CASSELAGGLNEQFF
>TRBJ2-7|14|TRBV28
CASRSTGFSYEQYF
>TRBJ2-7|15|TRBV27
CASSFGRELTYEQYF
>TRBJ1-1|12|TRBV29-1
CSVGTTSSEAFF
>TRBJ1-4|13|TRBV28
CASSLRRNEKLFF
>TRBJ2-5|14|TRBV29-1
CSVTREGSGETQYF
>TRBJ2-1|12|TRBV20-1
CSASGLFNEQFF
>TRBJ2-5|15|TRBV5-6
CASTSRVIYQETQYF
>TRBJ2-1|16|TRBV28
CASSLLGGLADNEQFF
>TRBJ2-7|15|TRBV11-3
CASSSGRHLAYEQYF
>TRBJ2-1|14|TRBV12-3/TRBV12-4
CASSIYPTSGNGVF
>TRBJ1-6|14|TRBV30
CAWLDRANNSPLHF
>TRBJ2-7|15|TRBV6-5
CASSYGLAEHYEQYF
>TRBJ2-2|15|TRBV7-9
CASSRGTGSTGELFF
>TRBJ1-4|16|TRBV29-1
CSVYLVWDSDNEKLFF
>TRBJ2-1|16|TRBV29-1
CSVDRSSGRGYNEQFF
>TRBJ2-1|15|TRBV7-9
CASSPRDVRENEQFF
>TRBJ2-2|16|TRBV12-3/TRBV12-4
CASSLVSGSRTGELFF